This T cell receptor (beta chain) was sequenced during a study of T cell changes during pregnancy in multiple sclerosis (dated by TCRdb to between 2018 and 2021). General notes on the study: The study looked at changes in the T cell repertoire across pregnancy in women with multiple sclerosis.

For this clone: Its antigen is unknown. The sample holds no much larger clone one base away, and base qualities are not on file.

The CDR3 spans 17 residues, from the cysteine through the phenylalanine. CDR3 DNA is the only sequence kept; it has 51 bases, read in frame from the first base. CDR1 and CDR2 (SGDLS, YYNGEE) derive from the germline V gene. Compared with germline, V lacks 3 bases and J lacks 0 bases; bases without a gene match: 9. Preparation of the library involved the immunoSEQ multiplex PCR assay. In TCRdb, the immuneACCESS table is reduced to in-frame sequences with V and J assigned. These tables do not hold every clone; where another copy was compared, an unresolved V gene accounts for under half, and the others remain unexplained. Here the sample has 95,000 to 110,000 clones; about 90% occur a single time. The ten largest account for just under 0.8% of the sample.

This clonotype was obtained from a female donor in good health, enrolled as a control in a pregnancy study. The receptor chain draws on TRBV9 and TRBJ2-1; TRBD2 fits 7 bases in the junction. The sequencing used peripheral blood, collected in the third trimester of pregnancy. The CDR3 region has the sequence CASSALPRGDSYNEQFF. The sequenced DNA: TGTGCCAGCAGCGCTCTCCCACGGGGGGACTCCTACAATGAGCAGTTCTTC.